The T cell receptor beta chain described here comes from a study of T cell repertoires in cytomegalovirus infection. Study-wide context: From public TCR beta signatures came an indication of both CMV infection and matching HLA type.

Study-wide results and caveats: Summed public TCR beta family frequency identified CMV carriers bearing the relevant HLA. The response measured ex vivo was dominated by TCR beta clonotypes (HLA-C-restricted and CMV-specific).

This clonotype has a handful of counts. The antigen is not known. The J segment lost 0 bases and the V segment lost 5 bases, leaving 9 bases of the junction unmatched. The CDR3 sequence is 18 residues long. Germline V lookup: CDR1 SGHVS, CDR2 FQNEAQ. TCRdb re-called the reads through MiXCR, storing one row per CDR3 protein. The sample holds around 260,000 distinct CDR3 sequences, about a quarter seen once. The specimen was PBMCs. The receptor was isolated from a human donor in good health (CMV status not recorded). Some clones in this sample may be carry-over from other donors' samples. This chain joins TRBV7-8 and TRBJ2-2; 10 nucleotides match TRBD2. CDR3 nucleotide sequence: TGTGCCAGCAGCCGCCGAGGACTAGCGGAGACGAACACCGGGGAGCTGTTTTTT. It is translated as CASSRRGLAETNTGELFF.